The next 10 T cell receptor beta chains were all read from a single sample in a study of tumor and adjacent non-tumor tissue in lung cancer. Three rounds of nested PCR, following a modified ARM-PCR protocol, produced the TCRbeta library. One entry per CDR3 protein results from TCRdb running MiXCR on the multiplex PCR reads. The sample contains 200,000 or so distinct CDR3 sequences, over 55% of which appear only once. RNA was extracted from bulk tissue without any cell sorting. The specimen sequenced was lung tumor tissue. These receptors were obtained from a man aged 55 to 70 with non-small cell lung cancer.

As concerns this clonotype: This may arise from a read error, as a much more abundant clone is one base away. The chain carries TRBV30 and TRBJ2-7; 12 bases fit TRBD1. This CDR3 spans 14 amino acids. Unmatched junction bases numbered 5, after V lost 2 bases and J lost 6 bases. Germline CDR1 is GTSNPN and CDR2 is SVGIG (reference sequence). As DNA, the CDR3 is TGTGCCTGGAGTACCGGGACAGGGGGCCTCGAGCAGTACTTC. This gives the protein CAWSTGTGGLEQYF.

This chain uses TRBV11-1 with TRBJ2-2, with D unresolved. CDR3 size: 14 residues. Germline-derived CDR1 and CDR2 are SGHAT and FQDESV (reference sequence). V gave up 3 bases and J gave up 10 bases, with 15 bases separating them. The CDR3 region has the DNA TGTGCCAGCAGCTTTAGTCGGAACGCCGCGGAGCTGTTTTTT. Its translation: CASSFSRNAAELFF.

Details on this clonotype: The missing conserved phenylalanine or tryptophan at the end of this CDR3 makes a read error likely. The chain has TRBV20-1 and TRBJ2-3; 13 nucleotides line up with TRBD2. Germline loops: CDR1 DFQATT, CDR2 SNEGSKA (reference sequence). The CDR3 spans 16 residues. The V gene end was trimmed by 6 bases and the J gene end by 2 bases; junction bases not matched to a gene: 8. This chain's CDR3 is CSAIGTSGENTDTQYS. The CDR3 DNA sequence: TGCAGTGCGATAGGGACTAGCGGGGAAAACACAGATACGCAGTATTCT.

A remark on this clonotype: A read error is possible here, since a much larger clone lies one base away. V is TRBV10-1 and J is TRBJ2-1, with D possibly being TRBD2 (6 bases). CDR3 length: 13 amino acids. Germline V CDR1 and CDR2: WNHNN, SYGVQD (reference sequence). CDR3 sequence: CPSMFSGTEEQFF. The CDR3 DNA is TGCCCCAGCATGTTTAGCGGAACCGAGGAGCAGTTCTTC.

The sample holds many counts of this clonotype. The chain combines TRBV29-1 with TRBJ2-7; 9 bases agree with TRBD1. J was trimmed by 6 bases and V by 7 bases; bases with no gene match: 10. Per germline, CDR1 SQVTM and CDR2 ANQGSEA. CDR3 length: 13 residues. The CDR3 loop is CSATRDRVREQYF. Here the CDR3 DNA reads TGCAGCGCCACCCGGGACAGGGTTCGCGAGCAGTACTTC.

This clonotype appeared a single time. The germline gene is not matched at one end of the junction; a read error may be the cause. The gene calls are TRBV11-2 and TRBJ1-3, with 8 bases fitting TRBD1. The CDR3 contains 18 residues. Germline CDR1 is SGHAT and CDR2 is FQNNGV. For the CDR3, the DNA is TGTGGCAGCAGCTCGGGCAGGGGGCTTATCGGTCCTGGAAACACCATATACTTT. Its translation: CGSSSGRGLIGPGNTIYF.

This sequence joins TRBV5-6 and TRBJ2-2; D gene unclear. Germline CDR1 reads SGHDT; CDR2 reads YYEEEE. The CDR3 covers 17 residues. V lost 1 base and J 5 bases, leaving 18 bases between the germline ends. CDR3 coding DNA: TGTGCCAGCAGCTTGTTTTTGGGTGGAGTGGAGACCGGGGAGCTGTTTTTT. Translating gives CASSLFLGGVETGELFF. Full variable domain (outside the CDR3, taken from reference TRBV5-6 and TRBJ2-2): DAGVTQSPTHLIKTRGQQVTLRCSPKSGHDTVSWYQQALGQGPQFIFQYYEEEERQRGNFPDRFSGHQFPNYSSELNVNALLLGDSALYLCASSLFLGGVETGELFFGEGSRLTVL.

Notes on this clonotype: A read error may account for a junction end that differs from germline. The J gene is TRBJ1-4, the V gene TRBV20-1, with a possible D match to TRBD1 (6 bases). This CDR3 contains 16 residues. CDR1 DFQATT and CDR2 SNEGSKA come from the germline V gene (reference sequence). CDR3 residues: CSAKEVGRGRDEKVFF. DNA of the CDR3: TGCAGTGCTAAAGAGGTTGGCAGGGGCCGGGATGAAAAAGTGTTTTTT.

Concerning this clonotype: Here the CDR3 omits its conserved ending phenylalanine or tryptophan, so a read error is the likely source. The J gene is TRBJ2-1, the V gene TRBV5-1; 8 nucleotides align to TRBD2. The germline gives CDR1 SGHRS, CDR2 YFSETQ. The ends lost 0 bases at V and 1 base at J; junction bases unmatched: 3. This CDR3 is 16 amino acids long. DNA for the CDR3: TGCGCCAGCAGCTTGGCACTAGCGGATTCCTACAATGAGCAGTTCTCC. Its protein is CASSLALADSYNEQFS.

J is TRBJ2-3 and V is TRBV29-1, with TRBD1 as a possible D gene (6 bases). The CDR3 has 14 amino acids. Germline-derived CDR1 and CDR2 are SQVTM and ANQGSEA. For the CDR3, the DNA is TGCAGAGTCGACGGGACATCAAGCACAGATACGCAGTATTTT. This codes for CRVDGTSSTDTQYF.